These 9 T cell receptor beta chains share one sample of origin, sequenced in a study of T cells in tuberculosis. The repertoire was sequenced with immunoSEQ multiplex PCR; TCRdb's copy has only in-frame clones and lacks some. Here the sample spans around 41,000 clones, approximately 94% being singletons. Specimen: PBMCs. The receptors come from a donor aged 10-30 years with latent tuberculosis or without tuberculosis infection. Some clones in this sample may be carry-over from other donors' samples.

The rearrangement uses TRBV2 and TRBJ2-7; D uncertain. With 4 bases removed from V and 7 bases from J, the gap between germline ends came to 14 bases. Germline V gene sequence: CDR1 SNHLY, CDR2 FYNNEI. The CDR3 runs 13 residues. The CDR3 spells CASSVVPNREQYF. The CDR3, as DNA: TGTGCCAGCAGTGTGGTGCCTAATCGGGAGCAGTACTTC.

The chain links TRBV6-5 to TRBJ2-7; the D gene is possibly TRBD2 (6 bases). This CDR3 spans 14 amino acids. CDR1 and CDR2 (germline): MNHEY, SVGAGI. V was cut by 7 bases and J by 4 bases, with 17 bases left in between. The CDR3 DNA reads TGTGCCAGCACGATGCCGGGACTTCCTTACGAGCAGTACTTC. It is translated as CASTMPGLPYEQYF.

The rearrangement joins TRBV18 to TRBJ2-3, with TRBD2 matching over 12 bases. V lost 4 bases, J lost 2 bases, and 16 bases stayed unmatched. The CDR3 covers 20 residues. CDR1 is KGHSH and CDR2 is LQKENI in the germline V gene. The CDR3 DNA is TGTGCCAGCTCACACTGGGAGACTAGCGGGAGTTTTCCAAACACAGATACGCAGTATTTT. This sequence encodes CASSHWETSGSFPNTDTQYF. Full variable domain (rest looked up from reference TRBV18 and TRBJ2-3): NAGVMQNPRHLVRRRGQEARLRCSPMKGHSHVYWYRQLPEEGLKFMVYLQKENIIDESGMPKERFSAEFPKEGPSILRIQQVVRGDSAAYFCASSHWETSGSFPNTDTQYFGPGTRLTVL.

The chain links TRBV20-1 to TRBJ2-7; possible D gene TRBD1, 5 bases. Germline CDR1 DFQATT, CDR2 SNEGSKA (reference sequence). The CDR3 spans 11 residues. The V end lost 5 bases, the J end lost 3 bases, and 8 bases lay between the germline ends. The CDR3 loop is CSAHRGYEQYF. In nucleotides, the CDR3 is TGCAGTGCTCATAGGGGCTACGAGCAGTACTTC.

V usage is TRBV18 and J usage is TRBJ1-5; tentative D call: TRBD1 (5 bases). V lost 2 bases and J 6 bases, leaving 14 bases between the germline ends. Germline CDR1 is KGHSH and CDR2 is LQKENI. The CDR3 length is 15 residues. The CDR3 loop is CASSPKGGETQPQHF. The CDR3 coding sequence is TGTGCCAGCTCACCAAAGGGAGGGGAAACTCAGCCCCAGCATTTT.

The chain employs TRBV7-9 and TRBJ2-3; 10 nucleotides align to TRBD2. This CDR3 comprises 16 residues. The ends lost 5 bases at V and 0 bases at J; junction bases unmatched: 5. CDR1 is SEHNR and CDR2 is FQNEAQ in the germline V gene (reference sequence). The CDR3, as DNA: TGTGCCAGCAGCACCGGACTAGCGGAAAGCACAGATACGCAGTATTTT. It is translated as CASSTGLAESTDTQYF.

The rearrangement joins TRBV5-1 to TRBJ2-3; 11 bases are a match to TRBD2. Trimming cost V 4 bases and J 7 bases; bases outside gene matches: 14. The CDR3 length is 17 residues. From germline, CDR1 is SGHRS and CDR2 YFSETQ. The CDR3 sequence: CASSENAGTSGSHTQYF. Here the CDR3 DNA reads TGCGCCAGCAGCGAAAATGCCGGGACTAGCGGATCGCATACGCAGTATTTT.

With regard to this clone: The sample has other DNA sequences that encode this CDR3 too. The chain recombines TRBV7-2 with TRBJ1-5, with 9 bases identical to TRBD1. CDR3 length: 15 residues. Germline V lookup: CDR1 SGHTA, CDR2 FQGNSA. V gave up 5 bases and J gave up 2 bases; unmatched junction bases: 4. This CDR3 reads CASSGGQGGNQPQHF. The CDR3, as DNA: TGTGCCAGCAGCGGGGGACAGGGAGGCAATCAGCCCCAGCATTTT.

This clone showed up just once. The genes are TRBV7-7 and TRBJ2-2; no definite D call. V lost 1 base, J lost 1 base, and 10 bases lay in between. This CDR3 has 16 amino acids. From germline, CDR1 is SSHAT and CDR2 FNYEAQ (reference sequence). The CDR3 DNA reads TGTGCCAGCAGCTTAGGGCAAGTTAAGAACACCGGGGAGCTGTTTTTT. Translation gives CASSLGQVKNTGELFF.